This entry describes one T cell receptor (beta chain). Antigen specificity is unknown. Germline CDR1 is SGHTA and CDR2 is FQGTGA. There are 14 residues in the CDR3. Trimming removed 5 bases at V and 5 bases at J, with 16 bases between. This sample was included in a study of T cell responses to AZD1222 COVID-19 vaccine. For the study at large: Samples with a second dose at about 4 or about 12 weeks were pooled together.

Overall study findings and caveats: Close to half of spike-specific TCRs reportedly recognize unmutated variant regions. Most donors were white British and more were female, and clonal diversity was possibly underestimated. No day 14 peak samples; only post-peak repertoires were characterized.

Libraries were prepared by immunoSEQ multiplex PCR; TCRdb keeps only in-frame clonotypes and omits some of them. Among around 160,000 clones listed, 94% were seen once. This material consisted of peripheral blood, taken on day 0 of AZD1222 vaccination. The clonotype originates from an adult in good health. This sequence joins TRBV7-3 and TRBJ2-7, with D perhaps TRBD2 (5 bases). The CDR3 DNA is TGTGCCAGCAGCATCGGGTCGGGGAGCGACGAGCAGTACTTC. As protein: CASSIGSGSDEQYF.